This T cell receptor beta chain emerged from a study of breast tumors, draining lymph nodes, adjacent tissues. Study results and caveats: Compared with basal-like, luminal-like tumors shared significantly more repertoire with nontumor tissue.

A word on this clonotype: Its antigen is still unknown. A much larger clone lies one base from this, so it may be a read error.

TCRdb reprocessed the multiplex PCR reads via MiXCR and lists one record per CDR3 protein. Altogether approximately 250,000 distinct CDR3 sequences are present, about 34% being singletons, with the ten largest covering 3.6%. In germline, CDR1 is DFQATT, CDR2 SNEGSKA (reference sequence). There are 17 residues in the CDR3. Trimming removed 2 bases from V and 5 bases from J; junction bases left unmatched: 10. Samples came from axillary lymph nodes draining the breast cancer. This TCR derives from a female donor with breast cancer. Some clones in this sample may be carry-over from other donors' samples. Source material: axillary lymph node tissue. This chain uses TRBV20-1 with TRBJ2-2; 11 positions match TRBD2. CDR3 sequence reads: CSARSLAGGPETGELFF. CDR3 coding DNA: TGCAGTGCTAGATCGTTAGCGGGGGGGCCGGAGACCGGGGAGCTGTTTTTT.